This TCR beta chain was identified during a study of cytomegalovirus exposure and HLA in healthy donors listed by TCRdb under 2017. In terms of the full investigation: According to a later analysis, the 120 or so validation repertoires were produced on the same platform as the 600 to 850 repertoires of the first cohort. The aim of the study was to test whether cataloging public T cell receptors could identify signatures of past pathogen exposure. Besides the first cohort of roughly 640 subjects, a separate validation cohort made up of 120 or so different subjects was used. To predict cytomegalovirus infection status, the study brought together high-throughput TCR immunosequencing, statistical association of individual TCRs with disease status, and machine learning.

Library generation was performed with the immunoSEQ multiplex PCR assay. Regarding the original processing steps: A statistical classification framework was built to diagnose cytomegalovirus status from the catalog of TCR beta chain sequences. TCRdb mirrors the immuneACCESS table, restricted to in-frame sequences. Some clones are absent from its copies; in checked studies, under half trace to an unresolved V gene, and the reason for the others is unknown. V and J calls and clone size are those listed in that table; D and trimming were worked out from the DNA. Within this sample are about 120,000 clones, with around 86% of them counted one time only. 1.5% to 2.5% of the sample comes from the top ten. Concerning this clone itself: The antigen it binds to is not known. No base-level quality is on record; no much larger clone is a single base apart.

For CDR1 and CDR2, the germline V gene lists SGDLS and YYNGEE. V is trimmed back by 0 bases and J by 7 bases, and the junction contains 3 bases that no gene match accounts for. Its CDR3 holds 15 amino acids, cysteine through phenylalanine. The read is trimmed to its CDR3 DNA, 45 bases read in frame from base 1. Separate from the approximately 670-subject first cohort, the validation cohort of 95 to 150 subjects was the group to which the donors belonged. What the study reported, not specific to this receptor: In both the original and validation cohorts, the classifier was reported to diagnose cytomegalovirus status with high specificity and sensitivity. In the study, 164 TCR beta chains were listed as associated with cytomegalovirus. Subsequent analysis determined that TCRs grouped into clusters in the first cohort also showed a tendency toward co-occurrence across the 120 or so validation repertoires, and roughly 94% of cluster scores exceeded 0. Most TCR sequences were seen in very few donors, while some public TCRs were found in many individuals. The authors suggested that the approach could potentially be generalized to other disease states and immunological phenotypes. A later analysis had no HLA typing for the validation cohort, so co-occurrence there was scored across all 130 or so repertoires. In vitro tests confirmed that three of the cytomegalovirus-associated TCR beta chains recognize cytomegalovirus antigens.

The source material was PBMCs. The chain joins TRBV9 to TRBJ2-5, with TRBD2 matching 13 junction bases. The origin of this receptor is a woman aged 18-35 years in good health and CMV-seronegative. The CDR3 region has the sequence CASSVEGTSGTTQYF. In nucleotide form, the sequence is TGTGCCAGCAGCGTAGAAGGGACTAGCGGGACGACCCAGTACTTC.